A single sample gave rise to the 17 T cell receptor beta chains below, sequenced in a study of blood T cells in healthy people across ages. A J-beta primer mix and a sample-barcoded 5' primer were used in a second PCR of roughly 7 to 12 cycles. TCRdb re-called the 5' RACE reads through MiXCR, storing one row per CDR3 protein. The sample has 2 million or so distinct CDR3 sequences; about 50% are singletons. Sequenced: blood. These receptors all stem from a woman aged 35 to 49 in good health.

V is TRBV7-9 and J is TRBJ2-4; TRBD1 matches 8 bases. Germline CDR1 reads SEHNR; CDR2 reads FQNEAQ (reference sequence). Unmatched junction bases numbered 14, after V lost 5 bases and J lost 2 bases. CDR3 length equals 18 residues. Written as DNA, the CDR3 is TGTGCCAGCAGCCCGGCGGTGACAGGGGCCGGAACCAAAAACATTCAGTACTTC. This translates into CASSPAVTGAGTKNIQYF.

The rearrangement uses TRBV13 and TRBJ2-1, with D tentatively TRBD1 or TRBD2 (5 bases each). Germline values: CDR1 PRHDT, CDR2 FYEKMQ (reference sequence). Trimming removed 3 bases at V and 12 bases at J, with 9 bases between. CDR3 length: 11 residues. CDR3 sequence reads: CASSLTGGQFF. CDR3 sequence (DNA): TGTGCCAGCAGCTTGACTGGGGGGCAGTTCTTC.

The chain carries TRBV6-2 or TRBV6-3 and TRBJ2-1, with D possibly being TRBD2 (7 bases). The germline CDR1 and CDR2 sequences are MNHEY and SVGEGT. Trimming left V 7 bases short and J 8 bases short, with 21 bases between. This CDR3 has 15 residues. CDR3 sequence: CASKLTGGVGHEQFF. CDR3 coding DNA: TGTGCCAGCAAACTGACGGGGGGCGTAGGGCATGAGCAGTTCTTC.

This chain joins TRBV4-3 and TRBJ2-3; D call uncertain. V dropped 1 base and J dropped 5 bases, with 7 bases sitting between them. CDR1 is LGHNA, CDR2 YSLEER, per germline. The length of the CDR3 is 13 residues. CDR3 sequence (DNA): TGCGCCAGCAGCCAAGCGCCAGGAGATACGCAGTATTTT. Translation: CASSQAPGDTQYF.

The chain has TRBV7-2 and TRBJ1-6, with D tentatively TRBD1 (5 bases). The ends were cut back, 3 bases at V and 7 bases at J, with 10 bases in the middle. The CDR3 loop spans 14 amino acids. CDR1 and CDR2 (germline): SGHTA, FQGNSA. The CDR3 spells CASSLNRMNSPLHF. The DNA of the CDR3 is TGTGCCAGCAGCTTGAACAGGATGAATTCACCCCTCCACTTT.

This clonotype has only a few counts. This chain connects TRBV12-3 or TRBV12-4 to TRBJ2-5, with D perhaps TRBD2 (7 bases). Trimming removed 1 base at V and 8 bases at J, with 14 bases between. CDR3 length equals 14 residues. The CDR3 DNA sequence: TGTGCCAGCAGTTTAGAAGGGGGGGGCGGAACCCAGTACTTC. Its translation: CASSLEGGGGTQYF.

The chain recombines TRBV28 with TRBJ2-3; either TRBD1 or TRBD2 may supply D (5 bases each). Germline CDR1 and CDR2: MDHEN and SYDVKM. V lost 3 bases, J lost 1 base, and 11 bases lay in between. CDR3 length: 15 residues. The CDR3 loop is CASSLGPERTDTQYF. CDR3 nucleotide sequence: TGTGCCAGCAGTTTGGGACCTGAGCGCACAGATACGCAGTATTTT.

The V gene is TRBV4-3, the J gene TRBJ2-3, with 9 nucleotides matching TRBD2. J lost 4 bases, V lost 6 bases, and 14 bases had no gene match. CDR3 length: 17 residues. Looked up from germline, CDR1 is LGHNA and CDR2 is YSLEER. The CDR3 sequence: CASSSKAGGPGADTQYF. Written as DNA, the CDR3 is TGCGCCAGCAGTTCAAAGGCGGGGGGGCCCGGGGCAGATACGCAGTATTTT.

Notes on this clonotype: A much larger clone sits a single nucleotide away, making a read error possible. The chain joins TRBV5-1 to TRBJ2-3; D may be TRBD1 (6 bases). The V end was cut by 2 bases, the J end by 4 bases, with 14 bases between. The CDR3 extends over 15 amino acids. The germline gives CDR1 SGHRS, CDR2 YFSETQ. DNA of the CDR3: TGCGCCAGCAGCTTTGGACAGCCTCGCGCAGATACGCAGTATTTT. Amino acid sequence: CASSFGQPRADTQYF.

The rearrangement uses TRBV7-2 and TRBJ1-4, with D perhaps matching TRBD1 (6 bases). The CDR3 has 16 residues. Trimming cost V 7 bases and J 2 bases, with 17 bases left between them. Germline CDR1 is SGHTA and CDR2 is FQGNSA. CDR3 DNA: TGTGCCAGCACCGCCAGGGGCGGTGGGACTAATGAAAAACTGTTTTTT. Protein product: CASTARGGGTNEKLFF. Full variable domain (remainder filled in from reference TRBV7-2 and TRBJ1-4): GAGVSQSPSNKVTEKGKDVELRCDPISGHTALYWYRQSLGQGLEFLIYFQGNSAPDKSGLPSDRFSAERTGGSVSTLTIQRTQQEDSAVYLCASTARGGGTNEKLFFGSGTQLSVL.

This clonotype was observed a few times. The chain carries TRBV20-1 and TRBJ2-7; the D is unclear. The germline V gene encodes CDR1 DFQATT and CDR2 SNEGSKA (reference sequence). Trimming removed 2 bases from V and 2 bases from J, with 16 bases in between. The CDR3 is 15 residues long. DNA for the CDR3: TGCAGTGCTAGATCCCTCATTTCTGCTCCCTACGAGCAGTACTTC. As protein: CSARSLISAPYEQYF.

CDR3 region: CASSVVGGRAQYF. The CDR3 bases are TGTGCCAGCAGCGTAGTAGGCGGGAGGGCGCAGTATTTT. V usage is TRBV9 and J usage is TRBJ2-3, with 9 bases aligning to TRBD2. With 0 bases clipped from V and 10 bases from J, the junction kept 3 bases outside the gene matches. This CDR3 has 13 amino acids. Germline values: CDR1 SGDLS, CDR2 YYNGEE.

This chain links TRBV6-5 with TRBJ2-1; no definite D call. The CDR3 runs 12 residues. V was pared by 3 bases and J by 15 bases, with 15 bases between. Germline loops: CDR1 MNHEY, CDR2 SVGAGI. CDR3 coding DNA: TGTGCCAGCAGTTATGAAGGAAGACACCCGTTCTTC. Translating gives CASSYEGRHPFF.

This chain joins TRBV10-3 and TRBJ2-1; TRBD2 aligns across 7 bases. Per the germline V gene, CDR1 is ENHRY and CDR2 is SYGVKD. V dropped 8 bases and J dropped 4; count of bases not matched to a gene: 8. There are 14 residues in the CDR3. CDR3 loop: CAIGRVGDYNEQFF. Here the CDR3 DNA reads TGTGCCATCGGGAGGGTAGGCGATTACAATGAGCAGTTCTTC.

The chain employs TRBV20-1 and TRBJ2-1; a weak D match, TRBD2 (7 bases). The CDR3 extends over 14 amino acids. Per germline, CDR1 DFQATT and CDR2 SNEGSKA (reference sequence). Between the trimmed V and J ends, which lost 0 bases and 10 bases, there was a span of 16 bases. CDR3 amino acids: CSARDGGALGEQFF. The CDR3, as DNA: TGCAGTGCTAGAGATGGGGGGGCCCTTGGGGAGCAGTTCTTC.

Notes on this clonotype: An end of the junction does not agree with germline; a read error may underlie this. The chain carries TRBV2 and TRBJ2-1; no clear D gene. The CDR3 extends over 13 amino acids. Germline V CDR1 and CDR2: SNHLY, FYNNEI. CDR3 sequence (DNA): TGTGCCAGCAGCGAAGAGCTGGTGAATGAGCAGTTCTTC. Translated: CASSEELVNEQFF.

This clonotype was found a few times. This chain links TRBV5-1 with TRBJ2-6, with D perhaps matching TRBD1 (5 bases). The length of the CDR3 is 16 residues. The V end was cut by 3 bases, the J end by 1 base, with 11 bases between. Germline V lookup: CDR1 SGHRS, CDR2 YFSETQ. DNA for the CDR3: TGCGCCAGCAGCTCCACAGGATGGTCTGGGGCCAACGTCCTGACTTTC. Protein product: CASSSTGWSGANVLTF.